These 11 T cell receptor beta chains were all obtained from the same sample, sequenced in a study of T cell responses to AZD1222 COVID-19 vaccine. Libraries were prepared by immunoSEQ multiplex PCR; TCRdb keeps only in-frame clonotypes and omits some of them. Of over 35,000 clones listed, about four fifths are singletons. The sequencing used peripheral blood, collected 28 days after the second dose of the MenACWY control vaccine. The receptors come from an adult who received the MenACWY meningococcal vaccine as a control.

The chain couples TRBV5-6 to TRBJ2-7; perhaps TRBD1 as D (6 bases). Trimming removed 5 bases at V and 1 base at J, with 16 bases between. Germline lookup yields CDR1 SGHDT and CDR2 YYEEEE. This CDR3 has 15 amino acids. The CDR3 DNA is TGTGCCAGCAGGTTCCGGACAGACAAATCCTACGAGCAGTACGTC. It encodes CASRFRTDKSYEQYV.

The chain couples TRBV10-1 to TRBJ1-5; the D is unclear. V lost 4 bases to trimming and J lost 2 bases, with 6 bases between them. Germline V CDR1 and CDR2: WNHNN, SYGVQD (reference sequence). The CDR3 runs to 13 residues. The CDR3 is CASSGPGNQPQHF. CDR3 nucleotide sequence: TGCGCCAGCAGTGGACCTGGCAATCAGCCCCAGCATTTT.

The genes are TRBV5-4 and TRBJ1-1; D is unresolved. CDR1 is SGHNT, CDR2 YYREEE, per germline (reference sequence). Trimming removed 2 bases at V and 3 bases at J, with 8 bases between. This CDR3 has 13 amino acids. The CDR3 loop reads CASSFGSDTEAFF. CDR3 DNA sequence: TGTGCCAGCAGCTTCGGGTCAGACACTGAAGCTTTCTTT.

This clone is labeled as medium-sized. The rearrangement joins TRBV7-2 to TRBJ2-5; a possible D gene is TRBD1 (6 bases). Trimming pared 5 bases from V and 1 base from J, leaving 8 bases between. The CDR3 covers 13 residues. The germline V gene encodes CDR1 SGHTA and CDR2 FQGNSA. CDR3 loop: CASSNRVQETQYF. The CDR3 DNA reads as TGTGCCAGCAGCAACAGGGTCCAAGAGACCCAGTACTTC.

The chain couples TRBV6-5 to TRBJ2-1; TRBD2 matches 11 bases. V lost 5 bases to trimming and J lost 5 bases; unmatched junction nucleotides: 5. CDR3 length: 15 residues. Germline CDR1 and CDR2: MNHEY and SVGAGI. The CDR3 region has the DNA TGTGCCAGCAGTACGGTAGCGGGAGGGAACAATGAGCAGTTCTTC. Its translation is CASSTVAGGNNEQFF.

The V and J genes are TRBV28 and TRBJ1-1; D not resolved. The germline V gene has CDR1 MDHEN and CDR2 SYDVKM. Trimming took off 2 bases at V and 4 bases at J, with 8 bases between the two ends. The CDR3 has 13 amino acids. The CDR3 is CASSLVGFTEAFF. In DNA form, the CDR3 reads TGTGCCAGCAGTTTAGTGGGGTTCACTGAAGCTTTCTTT.

This rearrangement joins TRBV11-2 to TRBJ2-7; perhaps D is TRBD1 or TRBD2 (6 bases each). Germline CDR1 and CDR2: SGHAT and FQNNGV. The CDR3 covers 14 residues. Trimming took off 1 base at V and 2 bases at J, with 9 bases between the two ends. The CDR3 DNA is TGTGCCAGCAGCTTAGGCCGGGGGCCCTACGAGCAGTACGTC. As protein: CASSLGRGPYEQYV.

The genes are TRBV30 and TRBJ1-2; a weak D match, TRBD1 (6 bases). Germline-derived CDR1 and CDR2 are GTSNPN and SVGIG (reference sequence). The V end was cut by 1 base, the J end by 5 bases, with 11 bases between. The CDR3 spans 13 residues. CDR3 in amino acids: CAWSANRAYGYTF. CDR3 coding DNA: TGTGCCTGGAGTGCAAACAGGGCGTATGGCTACACCTTC.

The chain combines TRBV10-2 with TRBJ1-1; D not certain. V was pared by 4 bases and J by 3 bases, with 18 bases between. Germline CDR1 WSHSY, CDR2 SAAADI. The length of the CDR3 is 16 residues. CDR3 region: CASSGAKSFRDTEAFF. CDR3 coding DNA: TGCGCCAGCAGTGGAGCCAAGTCCTTCCGGGACACTGAAGCTTTCTTT.

This chain joins TRBV5-6 and TRBJ2-7; D not resolved. The V gene lost 2 bases and the J gene lost 7 bases, with 10 bases spanning the gap. Germline V lookup: CDR1 SGHDT, CDR2 YYEEEE. There are 12 residues in the CDR3. The chain's CDR3 is CASSFGLGEQYF. The CDR3 region has the DNA TGTGCCAGCAGCTTTGGTCTGGGTGAGCAGTACTTC.

The chain is built from TRBV6-5 and TRBJ2-1, with no clear D. CDR3 length equals 12 residues. CDR1 and CDR2 (germline): MNHEY, SVGAGI. The V end lost 0 bases, the J end lost 9 bases, and 6 bases lay between the germline ends. The CDR3 loop reads CASSYSTGEQFF. The CDR3 DNA reads TGTGCCAGCAGTTACTCGACTGGTGAGCAGTTCTTC.